This TCR beta chain was sequenced in a study of cytomegalovirus exposure and HLA in healthy donors. Study results and limitations: The study reported that TCR beta sequences accurately predicted HLA-A and HLA-B alleles in most subjects.

The CDR3 is made up of 14 amino acids. The J segment lost 4 bases and the V segment lost 7 bases, leaving 9 bases of the junction unmatched. Per the germline V gene, CDR1 is LNHDA and CDR2 is SQIVND (reference sequence). As concerns this clone: Its cognate antigen is unknown.

The PCR made use of 60 Vbeta and 13 Jbeta primers. Here immunoSEQ multiplex PCR was the method, and the copy in TCRdb shows in-frame clones only, minus some. The sample contains around 100,000 clones, roughly 80% of which appear only once. Sequencing used PBMCs. V is TRBV19 and J is TRBJ1-1; the match to TRBD1 covers 7 bases. The sequence came from a man under 40 in good health and CMV-seropositive. The CDR3 region is CASNIGGVGTEAFF. The CDR3 DNA is TGTGCCAGTAACATAGGGGGCGTCGGCACTGAAGCTTTCTTT. Full variable domain (outside the CDR3, taken from reference TRBV19 and TRBJ1-1): DGGITQSPKYLFRKEGQNVTLSCEQNLNHDAMYWYRQDPGQGLRLIYYSQIVNDFQKGDIAEGYSVSREKKESFPLTVTSAQKNPTAFYLCASNIGGVGTEAFFGQGTRLTVV.